The clone carrying this TCR beta chain was seen more than once but under ten times. Its antigen is currently unknown. This sample was included in a study of blood T cells in healthy people across ages. The study isolated at least 7 million PBMCs from each sample. V was shortened by 5 bases and J by 5 bases, with 9 bases between the two germline ends. This CDR3 contains 13 residues. From germline, CDR1 is MNHEY and CDR2 SVGEGT. Study-level results: Among long-lived donors, naive CD4+ cells were more numerous and diversity higher than in aged donors. Older age went with lower TCR beta diversity per million T cells, in a roughly linear way.

It was with a sample-barcoded 5' primer and a J-beta primer mix that a second PCR of roughly 7 to 12 cycles was run. All cDNA molecules were each tagged by a template-switch adaptor with 12 random nucleotides. TCRdb independently ran MiXCR on the 5' RACE reads; one entry per CDR3 protein. The sample carries hundreds of thousands of distinct CDR3 sequences, around 21% recorded once. The chain employs TRBV6-2 or TRBV6-3 and TRBJ2-2; TRBD1 is a possible D gene (5 bases). The sample comprised blood. The sequence was collected from a man aged 65 to 85 in good health. The CDR3 DNA reads as TGTGCCAGCAGTGGACATGGGACCGGGGAGCTGTTTTTT. Encoded protein: CASSGHGTGELFF.